The 23 T cell receptor beta chains below all came from one sample that was sequenced in a study of blood T cell repertoires in COVID-19. Method: immunoSEQ multiplex PCR; TCRdb's copy keeps in-frame clones and lacks some. The sample contains around 190,000 clones, 80% of which appear only once. The specimen sequenced was peripheral blood. Receptors originate from a man aged 70 or older with active or convalescent COVID-19.

This clone has only one observation. The chain uses TRBV5-1 and TRBJ1-3, with 7 nucleotides matching TRBD1. Germline CDR1 SGHRS, CDR2 YFSETQ. V lost 3 bases to trimming and J lost 3 bases; unmatched junction nucleotides: 6. This CDR3 is 15 amino acids long. The CDR3 region is CASSSTGTDGNTIYF. The CDR3 DNA follows: TGCGCCAGCAGCTCCACCGGGACAGATGGAAACACCATATATTTT.

This clone was found once. The genes are TRBV27 and TRBJ2-3; no definite D call. The V end was cut by 7 bases, the J end by 1 base, with 9 bases between. Per germline, CDR1 MNHEY and CDR2 SMNVEV (reference sequence). This CDR3 has 13 amino acids. The CDR3 bases are TGTGCCAGCACTCCTCCGGGCACAGATACGCAGTATTTT. Encoded protein: CASTPPGTDTQYF.

This chain joins TRBV28 and TRBJ1-2; 12 bases are shared with TRBD1. Germline-derived CDR1 and CDR2 are MDHEN and SYDVKM. The trim removed 4 bases at V and 8 bases at J, leaving 8 bases unmatched. The CDR3 length is 15 residues. In DNA, the CDR3 is TGTGCCAGCAGTTCACGGGACAGGGGGCGCATAGGCTACACCTTC. Translation gives CASSSRDRGRIGYTF.

In nucleotides, the CDR3 is TGTGCCACTACCCCCCCGGACAGTTTGAATTCACCCCTCCACTTT. The encoded protein is CATTPPDSLNSPLHF. The gene calls are TRBV24-1 and TRBJ1-6; maybe TRBD1 (6 bases). Germline CDR1 is KGHDR and CDR2 is SFDVKD. V was trimmed by 10 bases and J by 7 bases, leaving 19 bases between them. The CDR3 consists of 15 residues.

The V call is TRBV18, the J call TRBJ1-1; no clear D gene. Germline CDR1 and CDR2: KGHSH and LQKENI. The V end lost 1 base, the J end lost 7 bases, and 7 bases lay between the germline ends. The CDR3 loop spans 12 amino acids. In DNA form, the CDR3 reads TGTGCCAGCTCACCACGGAGGGATGAAGCTTTCTTT. It codes for CASSPRRDEAFF.

The chain has TRBV6-6 and TRBJ2-5; 8 positions agree with TRBD1. The length of the CDR3 is 13 residues. CDR1 is MNHNY and CDR2 is SVGAGI in the germline V gene (reference sequence). After removal of 3 bases from V and 5 bases from J, the junction contained 2 bases not matched to a gene. This chain's CDR3 is CASSYRQGETQYF. As DNA, the CDR3 is TGTGCCAGCAGTTATCGACAGGGGGAGACCCAGTACTTC.

J is TRBJ2-5 and V is TRBV2; TRBD2 matches 14 bases. Germline CDR1 and CDR2: SNHLY and FYNNEI. The CDR3 consists of 15 residues. After removal of 8 bases from V and 4 bases from J, the junction contained 6 bases not matched to a gene. The CDR3 protein is CASSGTSGSRETQYF. The CDR3 coding sequence is TGTGCCAGCTCCGGGACTAGCGGGAGCAGAGAGACCCAGTACTTC.

The chain links TRBV2 to TRBJ1-4; D unresolved. Germline assignment: CDR1 SNHLY and CDR2 FYNNEI. The CDR3 runs to 12 residues. Trimming shortened V by 0 bases and J by 8 bases, and 4 bases separated the two germline ends. This CDR3 is CASSEAREKLFF. CDR3 sequence (DNA): TGTGCCAGCAGTGAAGCGAGGGAAAAACTGTTTTTT.

The chain recombines TRBV6-2 or TRBV6-3 with TRBJ2-7, with TRBD1 as a possible D gene (6 bases). The germline V gene has CDR1 MNHEY and CDR2 SVGEGT. This CDR3 contains 14 residues. Trimming pared 4 bases from V and 6 bases from J, leaving 16 bases between. CDR3 protein: CASSSGQFLSEQYF. The CDR3 coding sequence is TGTGCCAGCAGTTCCGGACAGTTCCTTTCCGAGCAGTACTTC.

The rearrangement uses TRBV28 and TRBJ1-2; D uncertain. Trimming cost V 7 bases and J 0 bases, with 9 bases left between them. The CDR3 is 13 residues long. The germline CDR1 and CDR2 sequences are MDHEN and SYDVKM. The CDR3 sequence is CASTLPTNYGYTF. CDR3 nucleotide sequence: TGTGCCAGCACCCTACCCACTAACTATGGCTACACCTTC.

This clone was counted a few times. The chain uses TRBV7-9 and TRBJ2-7, with TRBD1 matching 7 bases. This CDR3 contains 15 residues. The V gene's germline CDR1 is SEHNR and CDR2 FQNEAQ (reference sequence). V trimming: 3 bases; J trimming: 0 bases; junction bases outside the gene matches: 5. CDR3 bases: TGTGCCAGCAGCTTCTGGGGACAGAGCTCCTACGAGCAGTACTTC. This translates into CASSFWGQSSYEQYF. Full variable domain (missing parts from reference TRBV7-9 and TRBJ2-7): DTGVSQNPRHKITKRGQNVTFRCDPISEHNRLYWYRQTLGQGPEFLTYFQNEAQLEKSRLLSDRFSAERPKGSFSTLEIQRTEQGDSAMYLCASSFWGQSSYEQYFGPGTRLTVT.

Remarks on this clone: The germline gene is not matched at one end of the junction; a read error may be the cause. V is TRBV5-4 and J is TRBJ2-7; TRBD1 aligns across 9 bases. The germline V gene encodes CDR1 SGHNT and CDR2 YYREEE (reference sequence). CDR3 length: 13 residues. The CDR3 DNA is TGTGCCAGCAGCTTGAGACAGGGGGACGCCCTGAACTTC. Protein product: CASSLRQGDALNF.

This clone has a handful of counts. The chain links TRBV27 to TRBJ2-1, with 8 bases fitting TRBD1. Germline V lookup: CDR1 MNHEY, CDR2 SMNVEV (reference sequence). This CDR3 contains 16 residues. V lost 6 bases and J lost 4; bases outside the gene matches: 11. The CDR3 sequence: CASSSPGTGLYNEQFF. In DNA, the CDR3 is TGTGCCAGCAGCTCCCCGGGGACAGGTTTATACAATGAGCAGTTCTTC.

V usage is TRBV7-2 and J usage is TRBJ2-5, with a possible D match to TRBD1 (7 bases). The CDR3 runs to 16 residues. Germline CDR1 reads SGHTA; CDR2 reads FQGNSA. The germline V and J ends were trimmed by 3 bases and 5 bases, with 19 bases remaining between them. CDR3 protein: CASSFQGGPGRETQYF. CDR3 sequence (DNA): TGTGCCAGCAGCTTCCAGGGGGGTCCGGGGAGGGAGACCCAGTACTTC.

The rearrangement links TRBV18 to TRBJ2-5, with 15 bases identical to TRBD2. V gave up 5 bases and J gave up 2 bases; unmatched junction bases: 6. This CDR3 region has 17 residues. Per the germline V gene, CDR1 is KGHSH and CDR2 is LQKENI. The CDR3 bases are TGTGCCAGCTCAAGCCGGACTAGCGGGAGGGGGCAAGAGACCCAGTACTTC. It is translated as CASSSRTSGRGQETQYF.

This clone has just one count. As DNA, the CDR3 is TGTGCCAGCAGCTTGGGTGGGGGGAGACCAAACACTGAAGCTTTCTTT. Amino acid sequence: CASSLGGGRPNTEAFF. This chain connects TRBV11-2 to TRBJ1-1; D might be TRBD1 (5 bases). The CDR3 consists of 16 residues. V dropped 3 bases and J dropped 2 bases, with 16 bases sitting between them. CDR1 is SGHAT and CDR2 is FQNNGV in the germline V gene.

This clone was detected only a few times. V and J are TRBV9 and TRBJ1-2; 7 bases line up with TRBD1. In germline, CDR1 is SGDLS, CDR2 YYNGEE. This CDR3 is 15 amino acids long. Unmatched junction bases numbered 8, after V lost 3 bases and J lost 3 bases. The CDR3 region is CASSDYDREYYGYTF. CDR3 nucleotide sequence: TGTGCCAGCAGCGACTACGACAGGGAGTACTATGGCTACACCTTC.

V gene TRBV2 combines with J gene TRBJ1-2, with TRBD1 identical over 7 bases. This CDR3 contains 13 residues. Trimming removed 8 bases from V and 2 bases from J; junction bases left unmatched: 5. Germline lookup yields CDR1 SNHLY and CDR2 FYNNEI. The CDR3, as DNA: TGTGCCAGCCAACAGGGGCCGAACTATGGCTACACCTTC. Its translation is CASQQGPNYGYTF.

The chain uses TRBV6-6 and TRBJ2-1; possible D gene TRBD1, 7 bases. The CDR3 runs to 12 residues. From germline, CDR1 is MNHNY and CDR2 SVGAGI (reference sequence). Trimming removed 6 bases from V and 10 bases from J, with 13 bases in between. CDR3 sequence reads: CASRPRGVEQFF. CDR3 bases: TGTGCCAGCAGGCCCAGGGGGGTAGAGCAGTTCTTC.

The chain has TRBV19 and TRBJ2-1; weak D call: TRBD1 (5 bases). Germline lookup yields CDR1 LNHDA and CDR2 SQIVND (reference sequence). Trimming took off 5 bases at V and 4 bases at J, with 15 bases between the two ends. The CDR3 totals 15 residues. CDR3 in amino acids: CASSPRGGAYNEQFF. The DNA for the CDR3 is TGTGCCAGTAGTCCCCGAGGTGGGGCTTACAATGAGCAGTTCTTC.

The V and J genes are TRBV11-3 and TRBJ2-1; D remains ambiguous. The CDR3 extends over 15 amino acids. Trimming took off 1 base at V and 6 bases at J, with 13 bases between the two ends. Per the germline V gene, CDR1 is SGHNT and CDR2 is YENEEA. CDR3 region: CASSLGITPSNEQFF. Here the CDR3 DNA reads TGTGCCAGCAGCTTAGGAATCACTCCCTCCAATGAGCAGTTCTTC.

The V gene is TRBV18, the J gene TRBJ1-4, with a tentative D call TRBD1 (6 bases). Germline CDR1 and CDR2: KGHSH and LQKENI. The V gene lost 3 bases and the J gene lost 6 bases, with 14 bases spanning the gap. This CDR3 region has 15 residues. CDR3 protein: CASSPPSTGYEKLFF. The CDR3 DNA follows: TGTGCCAGCTCACCCCCCTCGACAGGTTATGAAAAACTGTTTTTT.

The chain combines TRBV29-1 with TRBJ1-1; TRBD1 matches at 7 bases. The CDR3 loop spans 11 amino acids. Germline V CDR1 and CDR2: SQVTM, ANQGSEA. After removal of 7 bases from V and 7 bases from J, the junction contained 6 bases not matched to a gene. CDR3 sequence: CSAEGQIEAFF. For the CDR3, the DNA is TGCAGCGCCGAGGGACAGATTGAAGCTTTCTTT.